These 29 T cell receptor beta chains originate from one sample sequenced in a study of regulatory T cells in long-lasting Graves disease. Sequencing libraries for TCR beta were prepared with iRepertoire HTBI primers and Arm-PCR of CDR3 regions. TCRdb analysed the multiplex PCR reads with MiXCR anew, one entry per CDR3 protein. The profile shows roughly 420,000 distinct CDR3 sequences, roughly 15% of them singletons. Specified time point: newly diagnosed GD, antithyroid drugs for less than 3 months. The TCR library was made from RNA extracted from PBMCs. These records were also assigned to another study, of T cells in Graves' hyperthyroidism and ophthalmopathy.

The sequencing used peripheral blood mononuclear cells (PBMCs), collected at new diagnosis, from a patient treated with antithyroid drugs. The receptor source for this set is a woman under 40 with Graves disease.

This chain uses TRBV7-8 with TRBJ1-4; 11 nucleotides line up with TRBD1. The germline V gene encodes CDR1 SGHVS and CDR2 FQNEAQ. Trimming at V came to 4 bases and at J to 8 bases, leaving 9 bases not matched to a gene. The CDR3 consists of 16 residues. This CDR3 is CASSSVRGQGGEKLFF. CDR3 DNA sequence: TGTGCCAGCAGCTCCGTACGGGGACAGGGGGGGGAAAAACTGTTTTTT.

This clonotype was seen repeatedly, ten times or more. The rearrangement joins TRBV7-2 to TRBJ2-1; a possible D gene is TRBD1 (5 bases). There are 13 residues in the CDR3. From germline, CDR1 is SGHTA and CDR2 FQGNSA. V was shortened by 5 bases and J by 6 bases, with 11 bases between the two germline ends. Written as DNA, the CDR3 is TGTGCCAGCAGCACAACAGGTTTCAATGAGCAGTTCTTC. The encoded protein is CASSTTGFNEQFF.

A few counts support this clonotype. The CDR3 nucleotides read TGTGCCACCAGTGATCATGCTGGGGACAGGTCGAGTAGGGGGGAGCTGTTTTTT. This gives the protein CATSDHAGDRSSRGELFF. The chain joins TRBV24-1 to TRBJ2-2; TRBD1 matches 8 bases. Germline V gene data show CDR1 as KGHDR and CDR2 as SFDVKD. Unmatched junction bases numbered 16, after V lost 3 bases and J lost 8 bases. This CDR3 comprises 18 residues.

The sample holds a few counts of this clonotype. The CDR3 spells CSARDFGLAGPYEQYF. The CDR3 bases are TGCAGTGCTAGAGATTTTGGACTAGCGGGACCCTACGAGCAGTACTTC. The J gene is TRBJ2-7, the V gene TRBV20-1, with TRBD2 matching over 12 bases. V was clipped by 0 bases and J by 2 bases; unmatched bases: 5. CDR1 and CDR2 from the germline V gene are DFQATT and SNEGSKA (reference sequence). CDR3 length equals 16 residues.

The CDR3 region has the DNA TGTGCCAGCAGCGAACGTACAGGGACCGGTGAGCAGTTCTTC. Translation gives CASSERTGTGEQFF. The rearrangement uses TRBV7-9 and TRBJ2-1, with D tentatively TRBD1 (6 bases). The V gene's germline CDR1 is SEHNR and CDR2 FQNEAQ (reference sequence). V was shortened by 5 bases and J by 9 bases, with 17 bases between the two germline ends. This CDR3 is built from 14 residues.

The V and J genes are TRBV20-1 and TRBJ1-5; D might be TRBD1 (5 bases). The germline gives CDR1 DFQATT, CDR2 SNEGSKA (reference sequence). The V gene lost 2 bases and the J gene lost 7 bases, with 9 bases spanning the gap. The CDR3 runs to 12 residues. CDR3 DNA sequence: TGCAGTGCTAGATGGGGGAAACAGCCCCAGCATTTT. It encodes CSARWGKQPQHF.

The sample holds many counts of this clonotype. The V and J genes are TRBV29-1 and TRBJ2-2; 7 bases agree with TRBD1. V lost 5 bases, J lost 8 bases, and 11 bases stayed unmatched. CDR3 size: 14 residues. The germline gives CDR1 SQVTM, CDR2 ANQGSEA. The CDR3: CSVKTGSFSGELFF. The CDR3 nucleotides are TGCAGCGTTAAGACAGGGTCCTTTTCAGGGGAGCTGTTTTTT.

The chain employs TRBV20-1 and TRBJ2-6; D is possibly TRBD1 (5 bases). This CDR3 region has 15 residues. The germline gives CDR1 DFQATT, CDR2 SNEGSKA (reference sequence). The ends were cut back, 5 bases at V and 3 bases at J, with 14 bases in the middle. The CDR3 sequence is CSAARQGYGANVLTF. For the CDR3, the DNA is TGCAGTGCTGCACGCCAGGGTTATGGGGCCAACGTCCTGACTTTC.

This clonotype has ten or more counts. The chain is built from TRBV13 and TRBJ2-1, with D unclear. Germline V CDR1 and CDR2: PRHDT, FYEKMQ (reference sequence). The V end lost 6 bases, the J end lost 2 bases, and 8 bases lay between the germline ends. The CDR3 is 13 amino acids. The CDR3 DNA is TGTGCCAGCAGACAAAAAACCTACAATGAGCAGTTCTTC. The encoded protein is CASRQKTYNEQFF.

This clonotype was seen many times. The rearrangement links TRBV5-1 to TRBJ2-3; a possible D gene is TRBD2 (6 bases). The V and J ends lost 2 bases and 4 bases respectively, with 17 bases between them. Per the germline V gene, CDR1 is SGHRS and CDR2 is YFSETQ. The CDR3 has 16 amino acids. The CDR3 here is CASSLGGRESSDTQYF. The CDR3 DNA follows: TGCGCCAGCAGCTTAGGTGGACGGGAGTCCTCAGATACGCAGTATTTT.

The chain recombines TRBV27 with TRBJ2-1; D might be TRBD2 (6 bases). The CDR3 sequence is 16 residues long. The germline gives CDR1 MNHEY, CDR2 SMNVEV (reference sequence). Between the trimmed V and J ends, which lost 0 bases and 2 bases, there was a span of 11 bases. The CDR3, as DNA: TGTGCCAGCAGTTTATCAACTAGCCGCCCCTACAATGAGCAGTTCTTC. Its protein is CASSLSTSRPYNEQFF.

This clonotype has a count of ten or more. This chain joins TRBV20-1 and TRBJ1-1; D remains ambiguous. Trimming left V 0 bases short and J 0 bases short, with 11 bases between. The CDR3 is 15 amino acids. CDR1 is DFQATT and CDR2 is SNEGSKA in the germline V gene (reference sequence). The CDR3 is CSARDLRVMNTEAFF. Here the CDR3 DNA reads TGCAGTGCTAGAGATCTACGAGTCATGAACACTGAAGCTTTCTTT.

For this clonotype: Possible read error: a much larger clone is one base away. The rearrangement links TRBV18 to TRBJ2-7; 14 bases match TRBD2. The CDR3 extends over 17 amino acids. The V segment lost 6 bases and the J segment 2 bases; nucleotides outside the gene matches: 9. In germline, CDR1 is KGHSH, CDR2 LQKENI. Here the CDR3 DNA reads TGTGCCAGCTCGTCCTCCGGGACTAGCGGGGGTCCCTACGAGCAGTACTTC. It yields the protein CASSSSGTSGGPYEQYF.

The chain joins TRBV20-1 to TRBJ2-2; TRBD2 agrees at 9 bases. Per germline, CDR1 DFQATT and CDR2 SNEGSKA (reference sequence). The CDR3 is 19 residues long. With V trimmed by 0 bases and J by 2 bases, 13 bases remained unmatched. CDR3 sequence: CSARELKRILAGNTGELFF. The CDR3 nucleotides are TGCAGTGCTAGAGAGTTAAAAAGGATTCTAGCGGGAAACACCGGGGAGCTGTTTTTT.

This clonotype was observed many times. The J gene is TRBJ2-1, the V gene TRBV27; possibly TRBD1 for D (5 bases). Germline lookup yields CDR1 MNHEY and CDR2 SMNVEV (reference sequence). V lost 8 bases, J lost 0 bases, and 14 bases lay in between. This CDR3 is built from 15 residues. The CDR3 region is CASADSSSSYNEQFF. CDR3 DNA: TGTGCCAGCGCAGACAGCTCAAGCTCCTACAATGAGCAGTTCTTC.

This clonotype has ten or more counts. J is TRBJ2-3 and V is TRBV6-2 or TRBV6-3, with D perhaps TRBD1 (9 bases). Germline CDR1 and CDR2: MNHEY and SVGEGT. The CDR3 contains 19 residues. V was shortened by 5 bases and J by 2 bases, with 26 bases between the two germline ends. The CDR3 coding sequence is TGTGCCAGCAGTGAGCGTCGGGGGGGGGGACAGGGAGTCACAGATACGCAGTATTTT. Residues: CASSERRGGGQGVTDTQYF.

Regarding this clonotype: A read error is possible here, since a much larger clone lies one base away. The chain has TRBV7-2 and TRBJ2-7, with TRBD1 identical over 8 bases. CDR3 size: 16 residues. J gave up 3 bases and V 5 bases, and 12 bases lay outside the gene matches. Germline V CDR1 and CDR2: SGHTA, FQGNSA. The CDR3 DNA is TGTGCCAGCAGCCCCCGCTTCGGACAGGGAATCTACGAGCAGTACTTC. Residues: CASSPRFGQGIYEQYF.

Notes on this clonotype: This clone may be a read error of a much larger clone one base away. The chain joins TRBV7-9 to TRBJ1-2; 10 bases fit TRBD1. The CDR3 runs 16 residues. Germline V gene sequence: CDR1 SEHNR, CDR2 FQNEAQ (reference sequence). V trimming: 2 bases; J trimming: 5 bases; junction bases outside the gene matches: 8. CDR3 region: CASSLPETGGAYGYTF. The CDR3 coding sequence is TGTGCCAGCAGCTTACCCGAGACAGGGGGCGCTTATGGCTACACCTTC.

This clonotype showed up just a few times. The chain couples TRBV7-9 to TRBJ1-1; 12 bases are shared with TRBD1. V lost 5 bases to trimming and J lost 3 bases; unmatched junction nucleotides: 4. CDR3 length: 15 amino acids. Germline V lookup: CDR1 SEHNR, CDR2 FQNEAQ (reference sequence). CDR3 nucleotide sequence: TGTGCCAGCAGCCCGGGACAGGGGGCGGACACTGAAGCTTTCTTT. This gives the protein CASSPGQGADTEAFF.

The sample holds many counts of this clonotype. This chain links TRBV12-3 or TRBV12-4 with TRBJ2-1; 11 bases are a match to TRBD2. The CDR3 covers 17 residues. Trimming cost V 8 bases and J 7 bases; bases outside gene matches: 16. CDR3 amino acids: CASLVRGLADSGNEQFF. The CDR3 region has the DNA TGTGCCAGCCTTGTCCGGGGACTAGCGGACTCCGGGAATGAGCAGTTCTTC.

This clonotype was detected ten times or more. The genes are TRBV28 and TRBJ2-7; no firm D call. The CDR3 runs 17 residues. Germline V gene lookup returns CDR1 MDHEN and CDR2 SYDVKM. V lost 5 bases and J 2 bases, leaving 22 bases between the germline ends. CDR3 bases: TGTGCCAGCAGTCCGCTGCTGGACCCCAGGTTGGCCTACGAGCAGTACTTC. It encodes CASSPLLDPRLAYEQYF.

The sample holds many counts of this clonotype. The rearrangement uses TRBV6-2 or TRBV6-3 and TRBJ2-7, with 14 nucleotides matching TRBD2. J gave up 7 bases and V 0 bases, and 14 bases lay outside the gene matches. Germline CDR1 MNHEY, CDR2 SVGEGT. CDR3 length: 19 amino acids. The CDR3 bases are TGTGCCAGCAGTTACTCGGGACTAGCGGGAGCTTTTTCAGGATTTGAGCAGTACTTC. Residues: CASSYSGLAGAFSGFEQYF.

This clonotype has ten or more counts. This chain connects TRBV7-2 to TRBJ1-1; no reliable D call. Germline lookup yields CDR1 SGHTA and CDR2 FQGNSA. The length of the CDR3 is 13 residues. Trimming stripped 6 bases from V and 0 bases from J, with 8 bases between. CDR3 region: CASSSVVNTEAFF. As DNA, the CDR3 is TGTGCCAGCAGTTCCGTGGTGAACACTGAAGCTTTCTTT.

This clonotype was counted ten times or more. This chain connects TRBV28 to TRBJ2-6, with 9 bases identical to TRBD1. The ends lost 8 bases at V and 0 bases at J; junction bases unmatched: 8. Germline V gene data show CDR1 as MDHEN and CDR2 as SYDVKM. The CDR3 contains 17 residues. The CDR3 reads CASVDRGYVSGANVLTF. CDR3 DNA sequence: TGTGCCAGCGTGGACAGGGGATACGTCTCTGGGGCCAACGTCCTGACTTTC.

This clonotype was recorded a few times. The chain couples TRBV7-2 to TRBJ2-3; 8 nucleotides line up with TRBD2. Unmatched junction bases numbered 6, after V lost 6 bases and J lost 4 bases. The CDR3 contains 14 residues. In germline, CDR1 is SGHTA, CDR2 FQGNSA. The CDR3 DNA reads TGTGCCAGCAGAATCGCGGGAGGCGCAGATACGCAGTATTTT. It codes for CASRIAGGADTQYF.

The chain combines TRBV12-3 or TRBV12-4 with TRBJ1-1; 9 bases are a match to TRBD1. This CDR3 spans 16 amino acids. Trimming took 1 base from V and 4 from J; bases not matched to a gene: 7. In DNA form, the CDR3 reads TGTGCCAGCAGTTTAGATGAACACAGGGGGCCCACTGAAGCTTTCTTT. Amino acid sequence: CASSLDEHRGPTEAFF.

The CDR3 nucleotides are TGTGCCAGCAGCCAAGCGACTAGCGGGAGGTTTTATGAGCAGTTCTTC. It yields the protein CASSQATSGRFYEQFF. This sequence joins TRBV14 and TRBJ2-1; TRBD2 matches at 13 bases. Trimming took 1 base from V and 8 from J; bases not matched to a gene: 5. The CDR3 loop spans 16 amino acids. The germline V gene has CDR1 SGHDN and CDR2 FVKESK.

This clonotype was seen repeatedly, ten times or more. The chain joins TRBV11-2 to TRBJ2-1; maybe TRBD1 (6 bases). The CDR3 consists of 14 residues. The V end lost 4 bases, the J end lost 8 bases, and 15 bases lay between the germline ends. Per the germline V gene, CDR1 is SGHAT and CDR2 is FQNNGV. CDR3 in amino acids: CASSSYRDFDEQFF. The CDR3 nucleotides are TGTGCCAGCAGCTCCTACAGGGATTTCGATGAGCAGTTCTTC.

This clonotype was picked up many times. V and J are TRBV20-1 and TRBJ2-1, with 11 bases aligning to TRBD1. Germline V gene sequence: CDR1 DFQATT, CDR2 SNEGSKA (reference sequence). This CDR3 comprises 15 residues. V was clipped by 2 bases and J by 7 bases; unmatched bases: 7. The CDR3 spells CSARPRDRGANEQFF. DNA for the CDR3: TGCAGTGCTAGACCCCGGGACAGGGGGGCTAATGAGCAGTTCTTC.